Each of the 4 T cell receptor beta chains below was sequenced from the same sample in a study of T cells in Graves' hyperthyroidism and ophthalmopathy. Amplification yielded TCR beta CDR3 regions, with RNA transcripts as the source. The HTBI set primed first-round TCR CDR3 RT-PCR. Using its own MiXCR run on the multiplex PCR reads, TCRdb lists one record per CDR3 protein. The sample has around 250,000 distinct CDR3 sequences, about 25% seen once. Material for sequencing was blood. These TCRs come from a middle-aged woman with Graves' ophthalmopathy.

This clonotype was observed a few times. A junction boundary mismatches the germline segment, possibly from a read error. The V call is TRBV4-1, the J call TRBJ1-1; D unclear. CDR1 is MGHRA, CDR2 YSYEKL, per germline. This CDR3 has 14 amino acids. DNA of the CDR3: TGCGCCAGCAGCCTCCGAGGAGGGAACACTGAAGCTTCCTTT. Its protein is CASSLRGGNTEASF.

The rearrangement uses TRBV12-3 or TRBV12-4 and TRBJ2-7; D may correspond to TRBD1 or TRBD2 (5 bases each). The length of the CDR3 is 12 residues. V lost 3 bases, J lost 6 bases, and 9 bases lay in between. CDR3 amino acids: CASSLVGTEQYF. CDR3 DNA: TGTGCCAGCAGTTTGGTGGGGACCGAGCAGTACTTC.

Ten or more counts support this clonotype. The chain recombines TRBV5-1 with TRBJ1-2, with TRBD1 matching over 7 bases. Germline V gene data show CDR1 as SGHRS and CDR2 as YFSETQ. V lost 4 bases to trimming and J lost 6 bases; unmatched junction nucleotides: 9. This CDR3 has 14 amino acids. The CDR3 DNA is TGCGCCAGCAGCGCCGCAGGGGGTCGGAATGGCTACACCTTC. Its translation: CASSAAGGRNGYTF.

This clonotype appeared many times. The rearrangement uses TRBV5-1 and TRBJ2-7; TRBD1 or TRBD2 may be the D gene (5 bases each). The germline V gene encodes CDR1 SGHRS and CDR2 YFSETQ. V was shortened by 1 base and J by 7 bases, with 21 bases between the two germline ends. This CDR3 is built from 16 residues. The DNA of the CDR3 is TGCGCCAGCAGCTTGTCCGGGGCCGTCCTCGGTCGGGAGCAGTACTTC. Translating gives CASSLSGAVLGREQYF.